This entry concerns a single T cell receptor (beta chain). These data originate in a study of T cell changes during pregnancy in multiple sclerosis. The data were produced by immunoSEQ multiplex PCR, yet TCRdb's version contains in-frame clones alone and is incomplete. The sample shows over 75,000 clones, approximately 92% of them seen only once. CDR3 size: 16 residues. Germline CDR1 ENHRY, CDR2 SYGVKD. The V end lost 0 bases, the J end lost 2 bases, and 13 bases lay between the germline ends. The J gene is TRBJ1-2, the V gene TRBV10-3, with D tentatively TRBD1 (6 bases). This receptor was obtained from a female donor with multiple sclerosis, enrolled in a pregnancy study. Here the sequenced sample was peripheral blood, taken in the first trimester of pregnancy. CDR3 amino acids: CAISESFTTGNYGYTF. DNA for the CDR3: TGTGCCATCAGTGAGTCCTTTACCACAGGGAACTATGGCTACACCTTC.